This TCR beta chain was found in a study of shared clonotypes between healthy human individuals. As for the study in general: The composition of the donors was a couple of women and a few men aged 18 to 49. Per-donor plates numbered three CD4 naive, three CD4 memory, two CD8 naive and one CD8 memory. Study results and limitations: Between a handful of donors, naive CD4 clonotypes were shared at a level of around 5.1%.

V dropped 3 bases and J dropped 7 bases, with 10 bases sitting between them. The CDR3 runs to 12 residues. CDR1 and CDR2 (germline): MDHEN, SYDVKM. This clone was detected only a few times. Its antigen is unidentified. Original processing methods: ImmunoSEQ output held junction-only sequences without quality scores, so filtering differed. Only in-frame clones appear in the TCRdb table, and some are missing; sequencing was by immunoSEQ multiplex PCR. From that table come the V and J calls and clone size; the DNA was used to work out D and trimming. The data contain 650,000 to 750,000 clones, less than 80% of them singletons.

The chain uses TRBV28 and TRBJ2-7; D is ambiguous. This sequence was found in a woman aged 25 to 39 in good health. Sequencing used memory CD4+ T cells sorted from blood. Subset given: CD45RA-negative fraction. The CDR3 DNA sequence: TGTGCCAGCAGTTTTTCGATGAGGGAGCAGTACTTC. Amino acids: CASSFSMREQYF.